Listed here is a single TCR beta chain. As yet, its antigen is unknown. A sample-barcoded 5' primer and a J-beta primer mix were used in a second PCR of roughly 7 to 12 cycles. TCRdb reprocessed the 5' RACE reads via MiXCR and lists one record per CDR3 protein. Altogether some 320,000 distinct CDR3 sequences are present, roughly 26% being singletons, with the ten largest covering 29%. These data come from a study of blood T cells in healthy people across ages. The study, taken as a whole, reports: The long-lived group displayed more naive CD4+ cells, plus higher diversity, than the aged donors did.

What was sequenced was blood. The sequence derives from a woman aged 70 to 79 in good health.

CDR3 in amino acids: CATSRTQEETQYF. The CDR3 DNA reads TGTGCCACCAGCAGGACCCAGGAGGAGACCCAGTACTTC. The rearrangement uses TRBV15 and TRBJ2-5; D remains unclear. The CDR3 contains 13 residues. V was shortened by 3 bases and J by 5 bases, with 10 bases between the two germline ends. Germline CDR1 and CDR2: LNHNV and YYDKDF (reference sequence).